This entry features one T cell receptor (beta chain) sequence. The CDR3 spans 17 residues. Trimming cost V 0 bases and J 5 bases; bases outside gene matches: 11. Germline lookup yields CDR1 SGHDN and CDR2 FVKESK. The data originate from a study of blood T cell repertoires in COVID-19. The wider study: Both acute and convalescent COVID-19 samples were obtained from the United States, Italy and Spain.

As processed by the authors: Reference gene primer amplification gave nucleated cell count estimates. The repertoire was sequenced with immunoSEQ multiplex PCR; TCRdb's copy has only in-frame clones and lacks some. Clone size and the V and J calls come from that table; the DNA yielded D and trimming. The repertoire includes 65,000 to 70,000 clones, roughly 84% of them detected once, and 3.5% to 4.5% sits in the top ten. The receptor comes from a man aged 50 or older with acute or convalescent COVID-19. The sequencing input was peripheral blood. The chain carries TRBV14 and TRBJ2-7, with 9 positions matching TRBD2. The CDR3: CASSQDRGTSPIDEQYF. CDR3 nucleotide sequence: TGTGCCAGCAGCCAAGATCGGGGGACTAGCCCGATTGACGAGCAGTACTTC.